The 22 T cell receptor beta chains below were found in one sample sequenced in a study of blood T cell repertoires in COVID-19. The repertoire was sequenced with immunoSEQ multiplex PCR; TCRdb's copy has only in-frame clones and lacks some. The profile shows more than 100,000 clones, roughly 90% of them singletons. Sequenced: peripheral blood. Source of these receptors: a man in his forties or fifties with acute or convalescent COVID-19.

The chain has TRBV19 and TRBJ2-5; D is unclear. The germline V and J ends were trimmed by 6 bases and 4 bases, with 12 bases remaining between them. Per the germline V gene, CDR1 is LNHDA and CDR2 is SQIVND (reference sequence). The CDR3 contains 13 residues. CDR3 region: CASSLLDRETQYF. The CDR3 DNA reads as TGTGCCAGTAGCCTCCTAGACCGAGAGACCCAGTACTTC. Full variable domain (rest looked up from reference TRBV19 and TRBJ2-5): DGGITQSPKYLFRKEGQNVTLSCEQNLNHDAMYWYRQDPGQGLRLIYYSQIVNDFQKGDIAEGYSVSREKKESFPLTVTSAQKNPTAFYLCASSLLDRETQYFGPGTRLLVL.

The chain is built from TRBV20-1 and TRBJ2-5, with D tentatively TRBD2 (6 bases). The CDR3 totals 14 residues. From germline, CDR1 is DFQATT and CDR2 SNEGSKA (reference sequence). The V and J ends lost 3 bases and 2 bases respectively, with 13 bases between them. The CDR3 DNA is TGCAGTGCTAGTAAGACTAGTACACAAGAGACCCAGTACTTC. Amino acid sequence: CSASKTSTQETQYF.

This clone was detected a few times. The chain couples TRBV9 to TRBJ2-3; 7 positions match TRBD1. V shed 3 bases and J 2 bases; nucleotides not matched to a gene: 3. Per germline, CDR1 SGDLS and CDR2 YYNGEE. The CDR3 contains 14 residues. The CDR3 DNA is TGTGCCAGCAGCGAGGGACAGAACACAGATACGCAGTATTTT. It is translated as CASSEGQNTDTQYF.

The chain employs TRBV9 and TRBJ1-6, with D possibly TRBD1 on 6 matching bases. Germline V gives CDR1 SGDLS, CDR2 YYNGEE. V was trimmed by 0 bases and J by 0 bases, leaving 10 bases between them. This CDR3 is built from 17 residues. The DNA of the CDR3 is TGTGCCAGCAGCGTAGGGGACACTAACTCCTATAATTCACCCCTCCACTTT. Translation gives CASSVGDTNSYNSPLHF.

The chain employs TRBV6-1 and TRBJ1-5; D not certain. The CDR3 has 16 amino acids. The V and J ends lost 3 bases and 3 bases respectively, with 15 bases between them. The germline V gene has CDR1 MNHNS and CDR2 SASEGT. The CDR3 reads CASSDPGLITNQPQHF. The CDR3 region has the DNA TGTGCCAGCAGTGACCCTGGACTGATTACCAATCAGCCCCAGCATTTT.

The chain combines TRBV9 with TRBJ1-3; D unclear. Germline CDR1 and CDR2: SGDLS and YYNGEE. V was clipped by 0 bases and J by 1 base, with 2 bases between them. The CDR3 consists of 13 residues. The CDR3 coding sequence is TGTGCCAGCAGCGTAGCGTCTGGAAACACCATATATTTT. Amino acid sequence: CASSVASGNTIYF.

The chain is built from TRBV3-1 (or the pseudogene TRBV3-2) and TRBJ1-1; no definite D call. The CDR3 has 14 amino acids. CDR1 is LGHDT and CDR2 is YNNKEL in the germline V gene (reference sequence). The germline V and J ends were trimmed by 1 base and 7 bases, with 13 bases remaining between them. In DNA form, the CDR3 reads TGTGCCAGCAGCCAAGGAGGATGGCGGGGTGAAGCTTTCTTT. It translates to CASSQGGWRGEAFF.

Note on this clone: Other DNA sequences in this specimen translate into the identical CDR3. The J gene is TRBJ2-5, the V gene TRBV11-3, with D unclear. This CDR3 region has 13 residues. Trimming removed 2 bases from V and 1 base from J, with 5 bases in between. Germline CDR1 reads SGHNT; CDR2 reads YENEEA. The chain's CDR3 is CASSLSSQETQYF. As DNA, the CDR3 is TGTGCCAGCAGCTTATCCAGCCAAGAGACCCAGTACTTC. Using reference TRBV11-3 and TRBJ2-5 for the parts outside the CDR3, the full variable domain is EAGVVQSPRYKIIEKKQPVAFWCNPISGHNTLYWYLQNLGQGPELLIRYENEEAVDDSQLPKDRFSAERLKGVDSTLKIQPAELGDSAVYLCASSLSSQETQYFGPGTRLLVL.

This chain connects TRBV4-2 to TRBJ2-2, with D possibly TRBD2 on 7 matching bases. V lost 0 bases and J lost 2, with 16 bases in between. The CDR3 has 18 residues. CDR1 and CDR2 from the germline V gene are LGHNA and YNFKEQ. The CDR3 coding sequence is TGTGCCAGCAGCCAAGAGGGGGGGGGCCTCAGAAACACCGGGGAGCTGTTTTTT. Translated, it gives CASSQEGGGLRNTGELFF.

The V and J genes are TRBV20-1 and TRBJ1-2, with TRBD1 matching over 11 bases. CDR1 DFQATT and CDR2 SNEGSKA come from the germline V gene (reference sequence). The length of the CDR3 is 11 residues. The J segment lost 7 bases and the V segment lost 6 bases, leaving 1 base of the junction unmatched. CDR3 nucleotides: TGCAGTGCGGGGACAGGGGGTGGCTACACCTTC. Its protein is CSAGTGGGYTF.

A word on this clone: Other DNA sequences in this specimen translate into the identical CDR3. V is TRBV5-5 and J is TRBJ1-1; a weak D match, TRBD1 (6 bases). There are 12 residues in the CDR3. V lost 4 bases to trimming and J lost 8 bases, with 12 bases between them. Germline CDR1 and CDR2: SGHKS and YYEKEE (reference sequence). CDR3: CASSPLGTEAFF. The CDR3 DNA follows: TGTGCCAGCAGCCCCCTGGGGACAGAAGCTTTCTTT.

This clone occurred once. Other DNA sequences of this sample code for an identical CDR3. The DNA of the CDR3 is TGTGCCAGCAGTGAGTTACCGGGGAATGAGCAGTTCTTC. Translating gives CASSELPGNEQFF. The chain couples TRBV6-4 to TRBJ2-1, with TRBD2 as a possible D gene (5 bases). Germline loops: CDR1 MRHNA, CDR2 SNTAGT. V gave up 3 bases and J gave up 7 bases, with 10 bases separating them. The CDR3 extends over 13 amino acids.

The chain is built from TRBV19 and TRBJ1-2; D not certain. Trimming removed 3 bases at V and 4 bases at J, with 12 bases between. In germline, CDR1 is LNHDA, CDR2 SQIVND (reference sequence). CDR3 length equals 14 residues. The CDR3 DNA sequence: TGTGCCAGTAGTATTATGTTTGGCGGCTATGGCTACACCTTC. Translated, it gives CASSIMFGGYGYTF. The variable domain in full, with the rest retrieved from reference TRBV19 and TRBJ1-2, is DGGITQSPKYLFRKEGQNVTLSCEQNLNHDAMYWYRQDPGQGLRLIYYSQIVNDFQKGDIAEGYSVSREKKESFPLTVTSAQKNPTAFYLCASSIMFGGYGYTFGSGTRLTVV.

This clone was recorded only once. This chain's CDR3 is CASSLMAGGPQLYGEQYF. The CDR3 DNA reads as TGTGCCAGCAGTTTAATGGCGGGGGGACCCCAGCTATATGGTGAGCAGTACTTC. The V and J genes are TRBV27 and TRBJ2-7; 8 bases map to TRBD2. V lost 2 bases, J lost 7 bases, and 19 bases stayed unmatched. The CDR3 covers 18 residues. The germline V gene has CDR1 MNHEY and CDR2 SMNVEV (reference sequence).

The chain employs TRBV18 and TRBJ1-1; possibly TRBD1 for D (5 bases). The CDR3 spans 18 residues. From germline, CDR1 is KGHSH and CDR2 LQKENI. Trimming pared 1 base from V and 1 base from J, leaving 19 bases between. CDR3 DNA: TGTGCCAGCTCACCACGATTAGCAGGGCCCATCACGAACACTGAAGCTTTCTTT. As protein: CASSPRLAGPITNTEAFF.

The genes are TRBV7-8 and TRBJ2-7; the match to TRBD1 covers 7 bases. Germline V gene lookup returns CDR1 SGHVS and CDR2 FQNEAQ. Losses at the gene ends were 5 bases for V and 2 bases for J; bases not matched to a gene: 9. CDR3 length equals 15 residues. CDR3 DNA sequence: TGTGCCAGCAGCAAACGGGACAGACTGACCTACGAGCAGTACTTC. It is translated as CASSKRDRLTYEQYF.

The J gene is TRBJ1-2, the V gene TRBV29-1, with D possibly TRBD1 on 6 matching bases. This CDR3 region has 16 residues. Germline lookup yields CDR1 SQVTM and CDR2 ANQGSEA. The V end lost 1 base, the J end lost 0 bases, and 15 bases lay between the germline ends. DNA of the CDR3: TGCAGCGTTGAAGGGGCAGGGGTCGGATCTAACTATGGCTACACCTTC. Its protein is CSVEGAGVGSNYGYTF.

CDR3 DNA sequence: TGTGCCAGCAGCTTGTGGGTAATGGGAGGATTGAACACTGAAGCTTTCTTT. Encoded protein: CASSLWVMGGLNTEAFF. The rearrangement uses TRBV5-5 and TRBJ1-1; D not resolved. V lost 1 base to trimming and J lost 0 bases, with 16 bases between them. This CDR3 has 17 amino acids. CDR1 is SGHKS and CDR2 is YYEKEE in the germline V gene (reference sequence).

V usage is TRBV30 and J usage is TRBJ1-2; 8 bases are a match to TRBD1. In germline, CDR1 is GTSNPN, CDR2 SVGIG (reference sequence). This CDR3 region has 14 residues. J was trimmed by 4 bases and V by 4 bases; bases with no gene match: 8. The CDR3 coding sequence is TGTGCCTGGACTAAACCAGGGGGCGGCTATGGCTACACCTTC. This codes for CAWTKPGGGYGYTF. The full variable domain, with the rest looked up from reference TRBV30 and TRBJ1-2, is SQTIHQWPATLVQPVGSPLSLECTVEGTSNPNLYWYRQAAGRGLQLLFYSVGIGQISSEVPQNLSASRPQDRQFILSSKKLLLSDSGFYLCAWTKPGGGYGYTFGSGTRLTVV.

V is TRBV23-1 and J is TRBJ1-2, with TRBD1 matching over 7 bases. TRBV23-1 is classed as an ORF, of uncertain function. Unmatched junction bases numbered 17, after V lost 5 bases and J lost 5 bases. The CDR3 loop spans 17 amino acids. CDR3 amino acids: CASSSRLFAGTVYGYTF. Here the CDR3 DNA reads TGCGCCAGCAGTTCCCGATTGTTTGCCGGGACAGTTTATGGCTACACCTTC.

The chain uses TRBV3-1 (or the pseudogene TRBV3-2) and TRBJ1-6; TRBD1 is a possible D gene (5 bases). V lost 4 bases and J lost 3, with 10 bases in between. CDR1 and CDR2 (germline): LGHDT, YNNKEL (reference sequence). The length of the CDR3 is 15 residues. CDR3 protein: CASSPRQLYNSPLHF. CDR3 DNA: TGTGCCAGCAGCCCCCGACAGCTCTATAATTCACCCCTCCACTTT.

This rearrangement joins TRBV11-1 to TRBJ1-6; no firm D call. The V end was cut by 5 bases, the J end by 0 bases, with 8 bases between. In germline, CDR1 is SGHAT, CDR2 FQDESV (reference sequence). The CDR3 extends over 15 amino acids. CDR3 in DNA: TGTGCCAGCAGCATACAGACCTCCTATAATTCACCCCTCCACTTT. Amino acid sequence: CASSIQTSYNSPLHF. The full variable domain, in which reference TRBV11-1 and TRBJ1-6 provide the parts outside the CDR3, is EAEVAQSPRYKITEKSQAVAFWCDPISGHATLYWYRQILGQGPELLVQFQDESVVDDSQLPKDRFSAERLKGVDSTLKIQPAELGDSAMYLCASSIQTSYNSPLHFGNGTRLTVT.